A single sample is the source of the 21 T cell receptor beta chains below, sequenced in a study of T cells in Graves' hyperthyroidism and ophthalmopathy. RNA transcripts served as the template for amplifying TCR beta CDR3 regions. The TCR CDR3 was amplified in a first-round RT-PCR using the HTBI primer set. MiXCR was run by TCRdb on the multiplex PCR reads, yielding one entry per CDR3 protein. Seen here are around 250,000 distinct CDR3 sequences, more than 14% observed once, and the top ten hold roughly 15%. The sample was blood. The receptors here all came from a woman between 40 and 55 years old with Graves' hyperthyroidism that later progressed to Graves' ophthalmopathy.

Many counts were recorded for this clonotype. This sequence joins TRBV27 and TRBJ1-1; D is undetermined. From germline, CDR1 is MNHEY and CDR2 SMNVEV (reference sequence). V lost 6 bases and J lost 2, with 13 bases in between. The CDR3 extends over 14 amino acids. This chain's CDR3 is CASRSDRLNTEAFF. CDR3 nucleotides: TGTGCCAGCAGATCGGACCGCCTAAACACTGAAGCTTTCTTT.

At least ten counts were recorded for this clonotype. The genes are TRBV24-1 and TRBJ1-5; D remains unclear. CDR3 length: 13 amino acids. The germline V gene encodes CDR1 KGHDR and CDR2 SFDVKD. The V end was cut by 5 bases, the J end by 5 bases, with 9 bases between. Here the CDR3 reads CATSVGGDQPQHF. The CDR3 DNA sequence: TGTGCCACCAGTGTGGGCGGGGATCAGCCCCAGCATTTT.

This clonotype was observed at least ten times. The chain has TRBV30 and TRBJ2-7, with D unresolved. V lost 3 bases, J lost 6 bases, and 9 bases lay in between. This CDR3 region has 11 residues. CDR1 and CDR2 (germline): GTSNPN, SVGIG (reference sequence). CDR3 in amino acids: CAWRKQSEQYF. Here the CDR3 DNA reads TGTGCCTGGAGGAAACAGAGCGAGCAGTACTTC. Drawing the rest from reference TRBV30 and TRBJ2-7, the complete variable domain is SQTIHQWPATLVQPVGSPLSLECTVEGTSNPNLYWYRQAAGRGLQLLFYSVGIGQISSEVPQNLSASRPQDRQFILSSKKLLLSDSGFYLCAWRKQSEQYFGPGTRLTVT.

Note on this clonotype: It may be a read error: a sequence one base away is much more abundant. This sequence joins TRBV11-2 and TRBJ2-2; D is undetermined. Germline values: CDR1 SGHAT, CDR2 FQNNGV. The CDR3 has 17 amino acids. The V and J ends lost 5 bases and 3 bases respectively, with 19 bases between them. CDR3 region: CASSPPRVEYDTGELFF. In DNA, the CDR3 is TGTGCCAGCAGCCCCCCTAGGGTGGAGTACGACACCGGGGAGCTGTTTTTT.

The chain joins TRBV20-1 to TRBJ1-5; D gene uncertain. This CDR3 region has 14 residues. With 5 bases removed from V and 1 base from J, the gap between germline ends came to 12 bases. Germline V lookup: CDR1 DFQATT, CDR2 SNEGSKA (reference sequence). Here the CDR3 DNA reads TGCAGTGCTTTGAGGAGAGAGAGCAATCAGCCCCAGCATTTT. This gives the protein CSALRRESNQPQHF.

This clonotype occurred many times. In DNA, the CDR3 is TGTGCCAGCAGTACCCTAGCGGGATACAATGAGCAGTTCTTC. It translates to CASSTLAGYNEQFF. The chain joins TRBV2 to TRBJ2-1; the match to TRBD2 covers 9 bases. Germline V gene data show CDR1 as SNHLY and CDR2 as FYNNEI. The CDR3 extends over 14 amino acids. Trimming at V came to 5 bases and at J to 4 bases, leaving 3 bases not matched to a gene.

This chain connects TRBV5-1 to TRBJ2-3; the D is unclear. V was cut by 4 bases and J by 3 bases, with 15 bases left in between. CDR3 length: 15 amino acids. Germline CDR1 and CDR2: SGHRS and YFSETQ. Here the CDR3 DNA reads TGCGCCAGCAGCGAATCATGGGTTCTGACAGATACGCAGTATTTT. Protein product: CASSESWVLTDTQYF.

A remark on this clonotype: Given a much more abundant clone one base away, this may be a read error. The chain is built from TRBV18 and TRBJ2-1; 7 bases agree with TRBD2. The CDR3 has 16 residues. Per germline, CDR1 KGHSH and CDR2 LQKENI. CDR3 bases: TGTGCCAGCTCACCAAAAGTTGCGGGAGCCTACAATGGGCAGTTCTTC. It translates to CASSPKVAGAYNGQFF.

This clonotype was counted only a few times. The CDR3 region has the DNA TGCAGCCCTAGCGGGATAGGGGGGGAGACCCAGTACTTC. It is translated as CSPSGIGGETQYF. The chain carries TRBV20-1 and TRBJ2-5; 9 bases are shared with TRBD2. CDR1 and CDR2 from the germline V gene are DFQATT and SNEGSKA (reference sequence). The length of the CDR3 is 13 residues.

This clonotype has ten or more counts. The rearrangement uses TRBV12-3 or TRBV12-4 and TRBJ2-7, with a tentative D call TRBD2 (5 bases). With 4 bases removed from V and 2 bases from J, the gap between germline ends came to 9 bases. The CDR3 sequence is 13 residues long. In DNA form, the CDR3 reads TGTGCCAGCAGTTACGGGGTAACCTACGAGCAGTACTTC. Translation gives CASSYGVTYEQYF.

This chain joins TRBV5-6 and TRBJ2-1, with D hard to call. Germline CDR1 reads SGHDT; CDR2 reads YYEEEE. This CDR3 has 11 amino acids. V was trimmed by 2 bases and J by 13 bases, leaving 10 bases between them. CDR3 loop: CASSLKGGQFF. CDR3 nucleotide sequence: TGTGCCAGCAGCTTAAAAGGTGGTCAGTTCTTC.

Many counts were recorded for this clonotype. The chain combines TRBV6-1 with TRBJ2-7; 12 bases fit TRBD2. This CDR3 is built from 16 residues. J lost 3 bases, V lost 6 bases, and 9 bases had no gene match. Per germline, CDR1 MNHNS and CDR2 SASEGT. CDR3 protein: CASRPDASGGGYEQYF. In DNA, the CDR3 is TGTGCCAGCAGACCCGATGCTAGCGGGGGGGGCTACGAGCAGTACTTC.

This clonotype was observed at least ten times. This chain joins TRBV6-4 and TRBJ2-3; D remains ambiguous. The germline V gene encodes CDR1 MRHNA and CDR2 SNTAGT. Trimming stripped 4 bases from V and 6 bases from J, with 11 bases between. The CDR3 is 13 residues long. This chain's CDR3 is CASSVGSEDTQYF. The CDR3 bases are TGTGCCAGCAGTGTCGGGTCTGAGGATACGCAGTATTTT.

This clonotype showed up many times. This sequence joins TRBV27 and TRBJ2-3; maybe TRBD1 (6 bases). V dropped 2 bases and J dropped 9 bases, with 9 bases sitting between them. Per germline, CDR1 MNHEY and CDR2 SMNVEV (reference sequence). The CDR3 extends over 12 amino acids. This CDR3 reads CASSLRQGTQYF. DNA for the CDR3: TGTGCCAGCAGTTTACGGCAGGGGACGCAGTATTTT.

This clonotype occurred many times. This sequence joins TRBV9 and TRBJ2-7; 8 bases align to TRBD1. V shed 2 bases and J 6 bases; nucleotides not matched to a gene: 1. Germline-derived CDR1 and CDR2 are SGDLS and YYNGEE. CDR3 length: 12 residues. The CDR3 DNA follows: TGTGCCAGCAGCGTTACAGGGGGCGAGCAGTACTTC. Protein product: CASSVTGGEQYF.

This clonotype was observed a handful of times. The rearrangement joins TRBV4-1 to TRBJ1-5; D unclear. Germline-derived CDR1 and CDR2 are MGHRA and YSYEKL. The CDR3 spans 13 residues. V was trimmed by 0 bases and J by 7 bases, leaving 7 bases between them. The CDR3 loop is CASSQEREQPQHF. CDR3 DNA sequence: TGCGCCAGCAGCCAAGAGCGAGAGCAGCCCCAGCATTTT.

There are many counts of this clonotype. The chain carries TRBV27 and TRBJ2-1, with no clear D. CDR3 length equals 13 residues. V lost 0 bases to trimming and J lost 9 bases, with 9 bases between them. Germline V gene lookup returns CDR1 MNHEY and CDR2 SMNVEV (reference sequence). The CDR3 is CASSLSSETEQFF. Written as DNA, the CDR3 is TGTGCCAGCAGTTTATCGAGCGAGACTGAGCAGTTCTTC.

In this sample, this clonotype turned up a few times. V usage is TRBV7-9 and J usage is TRBJ1-1; weak D call: TRBD1 (6 bases). Germline V gene data show CDR1 as SEHNR and CDR2 as FQNEAQ (reference sequence). V was trimmed by 4 bases and J by 3 bases, leaving 15 bases between them. The CDR3 covers 15 residues. In DNA form, the CDR3 reads TGTGCCAGCAGCTCAGTACAGGGTAAGGACACTGAAGCTTTCTTT. Amino acids: CASSSVQGKDTEAFF. Together with reference TRBV7-9 and TRBJ1-1, the CDR3 gives the full variable domain: DTGVSQNPRHKITKRGQNVTFRCDPISEHNRLYWYRQTLGQGPEFLTYFQNEAQLEKSRLLSDRFSAERPKGSFSTLEIQRTEQGDSAMYLCASSSVQGKDTEAFFGQGTRLTVV.

This clonotype has at least ten counts. The chain has TRBV28 and TRBJ2-1; D ambiguous. The CDR3 has 13 residues. Between the trimmed V and J ends, which lost 3 bases and 6 bases, there was a span of 9 bases. Germline values: CDR1 MDHEN, CDR2 SYDVKM. CDR3 DNA sequence: TGTGCCAGCAGTTTTGGGCGCCGCAATGAGCAGTTCTTC. It specifies CASSFGRRNEQFF.

This clonotype was seen many times. The V call is TRBV11-1, the J call TRBJ2-1; D remains unclear. Germline assignment: CDR1 SGHAT and CDR2 FQDESV (reference sequence). This CDR3 is built from 13 residues. V was shortened by 4 bases and J by 8 bases, with 12 bases between the two germline ends. The CDR3 DNA is TGTGCCAGCAGCTCTGCGGTAACCCATGAGCAGTTCTTC. Its translation is CASSSAVTHEQFF.

The chain combines TRBV7-9 with TRBJ1-1, with D perhaps TRBD1 (5 bases). V dropped 6 bases and J dropped 2 bases, with 16 bases sitting between them. Germline values: CDR1 SEHNR, CDR2 FQNEAQ (reference sequence). The CDR3 contains 15 residues. Written as DNA, the CDR3 is TGTGCCAGCAGACAAAACGGGGGAACAAACACTGAAGCTTTCTTT. It codes for CASRQNGGTNTEAFF.